A selection of T cell receptor beta chains follows, all from one sample in a study of cytomegalovirus exposure and HLA in healthy donors. Data came from immunoSEQ multiplex PCR; TCRdb stores just in-frame clones and leaves some out. Found here are approximately 110,000 clones, about 79% of them singletons; the top ten hold about 2%. Sequenced sample: PBMCs. Receptors originate from a man in his forties or fifties in good health and CMV-seronegative. The CDR3 runs from the conserved cysteine through the conserved F or W. A D gene is named only where the DNA matches it firmly. Clone size, where shown, is once, few, many, or a class for clones that have expanded.

cdr3_nt: TGTGCCAGCAACCGCAACAGGGACGGCTACACCTTC
cdr3_aa: CASNRNRDGYTF
d_call: NA
clone_size: NA
j_call: TRBJ1-2
v_call: TRBV7-9

cdr3_nt: TGTGCCAGCAGCCCCCTACAGGGTATTACTAACTATGGCTACACCTTC
cdr3_aa: CASSPLQGITNYGYTF
d_call: NA
clone_size: NA
j_call: TRBJ1-2
v_call: TRBV5-4

cdr3_nt: TGCAGCGTTGATATTCCCCCCTATCCCGAGGGTTTCTTT
cdr3_aa: CSVDIPPYPEGFF
d_call: NA
clone_size: few
j_call: TRBJ1-1
v_call: TRBV29-1

cdr3_nt: TGTTCCAGCAGCTTAGTGGGAGTGGGCTCCGAAGCTTTCTTT
cdr3_aa: CSSSLVGVGSEAFF
d_call: NA
clone_size: NA
j_call: TRBJ1-1
v_call: TRBV7-9

cdr3_nt: TGTGCCAGCAGCGAACTAGGGGATACGCAGTATTTT
cdr3_aa: CASSELGDTQYF
d_call: NA
clone_size: NA
j_call: TRBJ2-3
v_call: TRBV11-2

cdr3_nt: TGTGCCAGCAGCCTTTCCCGCGGGGGGGCGACAGATACGCAGTATTTT
cdr3_aa: CASSLSRGGATDTQYF
d_call: TRBD2
clone_size: NA
j_call: TRBJ2-3
v_call: TRBV5-4

cdr3_nt: TGTGCCAGCAGTTTCGGACAGGGGCCCACAGATACGCAGTATTTT
cdr3_aa: CASSFGQGPTDTQYF
d_call: TRBD1
clone_size: NA
j_call: TRBJ2-3
v_call: TRBV6-6

cdr3_nt: TGTGCCAGCAGTTACGGACAGGGGTACGGGGAGCTGTTTTTT
cdr3_aa: CASSYGQGYGELFF
d_call: TRBD1
clone_size: NA
j_call: TRBJ2-2
v_call: TRBV6-5

cdr3_nt: TGCAGTGCCCCTCAGGGCTACACCTTC
cdr3_aa: CSAPQGYTF
d_call: NA
clone_size: NA
j_call: TRBJ1-2
v_call: TRBV20-1

cdr3_nt: TGTGCCAGCAGCTTCCGGACAGGGAGGCAAGAGACCCAGTACTTC
cdr3_aa: CASSFRTGRQETQYF
d_call: TRBD1
clone_size: once
j_call: TRBJ2-5
v_call: TRBV7-4

cdr3_nt: TGCGCCAGCAGCTTGGTAGCGGGGGAATACAATGAGCAGTTCTTC
cdr3_aa: CASSLVAGEYNEQFF
d_call: TRBD2
clone_size: NA
j_call: TRBJ2-1
v_call: TRBV5-1

cdr3_nt: TGTGCCAGCAGCTTAACTGTCTCTGGAAACACCATATATTTT
cdr3_aa: CASSLTVSGNTIYF
d_call: NA
clone_size: NA
j_call: TRBJ1-3
v_call: TRBV7-9

cdr3_nt: TGCGCCAGCAGCCAAGTGTGGGAGGATAGTCAGCCCCAGCATTTT
cdr3_aa: CASSQVWEDSQPQHF
d_call: NA
clone_size: NA
j_call: TRBJ1-5
v_call: TRBV4-1

cdr3_nt: TGTTCCAGCAGCCCAGGGGCCTCTAGCGGGAGGTTCCAAGAGACCCAGTACTTC
cdr3_aa: CSSSPGASSGRFQETQYF
d_call: TRBD2
clone_size: NA
j_call: TRBJ2-5
v_call: TRBV7-9

cdr3_nt: TGTGCCAGCAGCTTAGTGCAGGGGGTGTCGGGTGAGACCCAGTACTTC
cdr3_aa: CASSLVQGVSGETQYF
d_call: TRBD1
clone_size: NA
j_call: TRBJ2-5
v_call: TRBV7-2

cdr3_nt: TGTGCCAGCAGCTTAGCTGTCTTTCTAGATACGCAGTATTTT
cdr3_aa: CASSLAVFLDTQYF
d_call: NA
clone_size: NA
j_call: TRBJ2-3
v_call: TRBV7-6

cdr3_nt: TGTGCCAGCAGCCTAGTTCTCACCGGGGAGCTGTTTTTT
cdr3_aa: CASSLVLTGELFF
d_call: NA
clone_size: NA
j_call: TRBJ2-2
v_call: TRBV14

cdr3_nt: TGTGCCAGCAGCATACTAGCGGGGGCATACAATGAGCAGTTCTTC
cdr3_aa: CASSILAGAYNEQFF
d_call: TRBD2
clone_size: NA
j_call: TRBJ2-1
v_call: TRBV5-5

cdr3_nt: TGTGCCAGCAGTTCCCCGGTTGGCTATGGCTACACCTTC
cdr3_aa: CASSSPVGYGYTF
d_call: NA
clone_size: NA
j_call: TRBJ1-2
v_call: TRBV28

cdr3_nt: TGTGCCAGCAGCAAAACCGGGACACCCGAGATTTCTTTCTTT
cdr3_aa: CASSKTGTPEISFF
d_call: NA
clone_size: NA
j_call: TRBJ1-1
v_call: TRBV5-4

cdr3_nt: TGTGCCAGCAGTTACCTAGTGAGTGAGCAGTTCTTC
cdr3_aa: CASSYLVSEQFF
d_call: NA
clone_size: few
j_call: TRBJ2-1
v_call: TRBV6-6

cdr3_nt: TGTGCCAGTAGTCTGGACAGAAACACTGAAGCTTTCTTT
cdr3_aa: CASSLDRNTEAFF
d_call: NA
clone_size: NA
j_call: TRBJ1-1
v_call: TRBV19

cdr3_nt: TGTGCCAGCAGGAGAGGGGGATTTCGCACCGGGGAGCTGTTTTTT
cdr3_aa: CASRRGGFRTGELFF
d_call: NA
clone_size: NA
j_call: TRBJ2-2
v_call: TRBV5-6

cdr3_nt: TGTGCCAGCAGCTTATTTAATAATTCACCCCTCCACTTT
cdr3_aa: CASSLFNNSPLHF
d_call: NA
clone_size: NA
j_call: TRBJ1-6
v_call: TRBV7-3